This TCR beta chain was found in a study of shared clonotypes between healthy human individuals. Of note for this clone: The antigen is not known.

Study-wide results and caveats: Only a few donors were included, so the genetic and exposure-history diversity represented was limited.

Germline V gene lookup returns CDR1 SGHAT and CDR2 FQNNGV. CDR3 size: 15 residues. Trimming shortened V by 1 base and J by 1 base, and 11 bases separated the two germline ends. Donors comprised only Caucasian adults living in Nashville, Tennessee. Produced via immunoSEQ multiplex PCR; TCRdb's table is partial and in-frame only. In the table there are 450,000 or so clones, approximately 80% of which are singletons. The specimen sequenced was PBMCs. The clonotype was recovered from a woman aged 40 to 50 in good health. Some clones in this sample may be carry-over from other donors' samples. V usage is TRBV11-2 and J usage is TRBJ2-7; D is undetermined. CDR3 sequence: CASSLGVGTSYEQYF. CDR3 nucleotide sequence: TGTGCCAGCAGCTTAGGCGTCGGAACTTCCTACGAGCAGTACTTC.